A selection of T cell receptor beta chains follows, all from one sample in a study of CD8+CD57+ T cells in acquired aplastic anemia. TCRdb reprocessed the reads with MiXCR, giving one entry per CDR3 protein. The sample yields 310,000 or so distinct CDR3 sequences, approximately 60% seen once. The sample taken for sequencing was sorted CD4+, CD8+, or CD8+CD57+ T cells (not recorded which) from PBMCs. The receptors originated from a human donor with aplastic anemia. The CDR3 runs from the conserved cysteine through the conserved F or W. The D gene is left open where the match is weak. Clone size is shown for a subset of rows, as once, few, many or a class of expanded clone.

CDR3nt	CDR3aa	abundance	v_gene	d_gene	j_gene
TGTGCCAGCAGCCCAGGGGCTCTAGCGGGTAAGGTTGAGCAGTTCTTC	CASSPGALAGKVEQFF	-	TRBV7-2	TRBD2	TRBJ2-1
TGCGCCAGCAGCCAAGATCTCGGGTTCGGCTATGGCTACACCTTC	CASSQDLGFGYGYTF	many	TRBV4-1	-	TRBJ1-2
TGCGCCAGCAGCTTAGGGGGGGCTTCGTACACTGAAGCTTTCTTT	CASSLGGASYTEAFF	-	TRBV5-1	-	TRBJ1-1
TGTGCCAGCAGCCCACCCTTACAGGGGCTGAACACTGAAGCTTTCTTT	CASSPPLQGLNTEAFF	many	TRBV13	TRBD1	TRBJ1-1
TGTGCCAGCAGCCACACCTTGACAGGGTTGGAGACCCAGTACTTC	CASSHTLTGLETQYF	-	TRBV14	TRBD1	TRBJ2-5
TGTGCCACCAGCGGCCCGAAGGAGGCGAATGAGCAGTTCTTC	CATSGPKEANEQFF	-	TRBV15	-	TRBJ2-1
TGTGCCAGCTCACCTTCGACAGGGTTTATGAACACTGAAGCTTTCTTT	CASSPSTGFMNTEAFF	many	TRBV18	TRBD1	TRBJ1-1
TGTGCCAGCAGCGGCCCCTGGGGGGAGACCCAGTACTTC	CASSGPWGETQYF	-	TRBV9	-	TRBJ2-5
TGTGCCAGCAGCTGCCGACAGGGCTCCTACGAGCAGTACTTC	CASSCRQGSYEQYF	-	TRBV7-9	TRBD1	TRBJ2-7
TGTGCCAGCAGCTTAGGTCGCTCTCTCCACTTT	CASSLGRSLHF	-	TRBV7-7	-	TRBJ1-6
TGCGCCAGCAGTGAGTCGAGTCAGGAGAACACTGAAGCTTTCTTT	CASSESSQENTEAFF	few	TRBV10-1	-	TRBJ1-1
TGCAGTGCTAAAAGGAAAAAGGGTTTAGTCTATGGCTACACCTTC	CSAKRKKGLVYGYTF	-	TRBV20-1	-	TRBJ1-2
TGCAGTGCTCCCCGGGGGAGCTTAGAGACCCAGTACTTC	CSAPRGSLETQYF	-	TRBV20-1	-	TRBJ2-5
TGCAGTGCTAGCATTAGCGATCAGGGTGAGCAGTTCTTC	CSASISDQGEQFF	-	TRBV20-1	-	TRBJ2-1
TGTGCCAGCAGCCCGCGAGCTAGCGGTGGGGCCAACGTCCTGACTTTC	CASSPRASGGANVLTF	-	TRBV7-2	TRBD2	TRBJ2-6
TGTGCCAGCAGCTTAGGAGAAGCTGAAGCTTTCTTT	CASSLGEAEAFF	-	TRBV7-3	-	TRBJ1-1
TGTGCCAGCAGCTTAGCGGGACAGGGGGCATTGAGGGAGCAGTACTTC	CASSLAGQGALREQYF	few	TRBV7-9	TRBD1	TRBJ2-7
TGTGCCAGCAGCGCACAGGGAATTGTAGGGGAGCTGTTTTTT	CASSAQGIVGELFF	few	TRBV2	-	TRBJ2-2
TGTGCCAGCAGTTCCCAAACAGGGGGGGGAGGAAAACTGTTTTTT	CASSSQTGGGGKLFF	-	TRBV28	TRBD1	TRBJ1-4
TGCGCCAGCACCCGAGGGGGAGCGGGGGGAACTTACGAGCAGTACTTC	CASTRGGAGGTYEQYF	-	TRBV5-1	TRBD2	TRBJ2-7
TGTGCCAGCAGCCTCGACGCTAGCCGAAGCTCCTACGAGCAGTACTTC	CASSLDASRSSYEQYF	few	TRBV9	-	TRBJ2-7
TGCGCCAGCAGGGGGCTTCAGGTTCCCTACGAGCAGTACTTC	CASRGLQVPYEQYF	-	TRBV10-1	-	TRBJ2-7
TGTGCCATCAGTGAGTCGACGGGACTAGCGTCGGGAGATACTGGGGCCAACGTCCTGACTTTC	CAISESTGLASGDTGANVLTF	-	TRBV10-3	TRBD2	TRBJ2-6
TGTGCCATCAGTGAAAGTCCGGGACGTCAACACTCCTACGAGCAGTACTTC	CAISESPGRQHSYEQYF	-	TRBV10-3	-	TRBJ2-7
TGTGCCTGGAGTCCCCCCGGGGGAATAGGCGGGGAGCTGTTTTTT	CAWSPPGGIGGELFF	few	TRBV30	-	TRBJ2-2
TGTGCCAGCAAGGAGACAGGGGGCAGAGTAAGGACTGAAGCTTTCTTT	CASKETGGRVRTEAFF	many	TRBV12-3/TRBV12-4	TRBD1	TRBJ1-1
TGTGCCAGCAGCTTAAAGGGTGGCGAGACCCAGTACTTC	CASSLKGGETQYF	few	TRBV7-2	-	TRBJ2-5
TGTGCCAGCAGCGTAACGGCGGGAGATGATACGCAGTATTTT	CASSVTAGDDTQYF	few	TRBV9	TRBD2	TRBJ2-3
TGTGCCAGCAGTTACTCGACTAGCGGGTTCCACGAGCAGTACTTC	CASSYSTSGFHEQYF	-	TRBV10-3	TRBD2	TRBJ2-7